The rows below give T cell receptor beta chains drawn from one sample of a study of T cell clusters in autoimmune cytopenias. Following a re-call of the multiplex PCR reads, TCRdb has one entry per CDR3 protein and lacks DNA. Here the sample table reports some 4,600 distinct CDR3 sequences. These data also featured in a second study, about T cell repertoires in aging, cancer and after chemotherapy.

The material sequenced was peripheral blood. Receptor source: a human donor in good health. Both conserved end residues are part of each CDR3. Each record gives: clone size, J gene, V gene, CDR3 protein. The listing skips clone size in some rows; elsewhere it reads once, few, many or a size class.

clone_size: .
j_call: TRBJ1-5
v_call: TRBV12-3/TRBV12-4
cdr3_aa: CASSFKGLGNQPQHF

clone_size: .
j_call: TRBJ2-2
v_call: TRBV6-2/TRBV6-3
cdr3_aa: CATPLREISGRASGELFF

clone_size: .
j_call: TRBJ1-1
v_call: TRBV19
cdr3_aa: CASSKSGERTEAFF

clone_size: .
j_call: TRBJ2-1
v_call: TRBV6-6
cdr3_aa: CATSDLGLAGTIRYNEQFF

clone_size: .
j_call: TRBJ1-2
v_call: TRBV19
cdr3_aa: CASSIRLIDGYTF

clone_size: .
j_call: TRBJ1-3
v_call: TRBV5-6
cdr3_aa: CASKTLKGDTIYF

clone_size: .
j_call: TRBJ2-1
v_call: TRBV6-2/TRBV6-3
cdr3_aa: CASTKGTDYNEQFF

clone_size: medium-sized
j_call: TRBJ1-1
v_call: TRBV29-1
cdr3_aa: CSVVGGATEAFF

clone_size: .
j_call: TRBJ1-5
v_call: TRBV6-1
cdr3_aa: CASLKGQGVSSNQPQHF

clone_size: .
j_call: TRBJ1-1
v_call: TRBV27
cdr3_aa: CASTEIGSRGTEAFF

clone_size: .
j_call: TRBJ2-3
v_call: TRBV24-1
cdr3_aa: CATSDPYSYPTDTQYF

clone_size: .
j_call: TRBJ1-5
v_call: TRBV6-5
cdr3_aa: CASSYANNQPQHF

clone_size: .
j_call: TRBJ2-3
v_call: TRBV29-1
cdr3_aa: CSAKTSGGAAAQYF

clone_size: .
j_call: TRBJ2-7
v_call: TRBV30
cdr3_aa: CAWTTGNALQHF

clone_size: .
j_call: TRBJ2-3
v_call: TRBV6-5
cdr3_aa: CASSYSEGTETHTDTQYF

clone_size: .
j_call: TRBJ2-2
v_call: TRBV19
cdr3_aa: CASGIGGTGELFF

clone_size: .
j_call: TRBJ1-1
v_call: TRBV19
cdr3_aa: CASSMGQGAISTEAFF

clone_size: medium-sized
j_call: TRBJ2-7
v_call: TRBV6-1
cdr3_aa: CASSEAGGRADEQYF

clone_size: .
j_call: TRBJ1-6
v_call: TRBV27
cdr3_aa: CASSSRAGTGVLANSPLHF

clone_size: medium-sized
j_call: TRBJ2-3
v_call: TRBV6-5
cdr3_aa: CASTGLAHTDTQYF

clone_size: .
j_call: TRBJ2-3
v_call: TRBV19
cdr3_aa: CASSSWGAIADTQYF

clone_size: .
j_call: TRBJ2-5
v_call: TRBV7-2
cdr3_aa: CASSQTGEKETQYF

clone_size: .
j_call: TRBJ1-5
v_call: TRBV19
cdr3_aa: CASSARGTEYSNQPQHF

clone_size: .
j_call: TRBJ2-2
v_call: TRBV6-5
cdr3_aa: CASSYFERNTGELFF

clone_size: .
j_call: TRBJ2-4
v_call: TRBV7-2
cdr3_aa: CASSLDSGGAVPLQYF

clone_size: medium-sized
j_call: TRBJ2-3
v_call: TRBV15
cdr3_aa: CATSRKAEAYTDTQYF

clone_size: .
j_call: TRBJ2-3
v_call: TRBV5-1
cdr3_aa: CASSSNRQGQTDTQYF

clone_size: .
j_call: TRBJ1-4
v_call: TRBV12-3/TRBV12-4
cdr3_aa: CASSRGDSSNEKLFF

clone_size: .
j_call: TRBJ2-3
v_call: TRBV12-3/TRBV12-4
cdr3_aa: CASSQGVAGDTQYF

clone_size: .
j_call: TRBJ2-7
v_call: TRBV10-3
cdr3_aa: CASRNLQEGEQYF

clone_size: .
j_call: TRBJ2-7
v_call: TRBV6-2/TRBV6-3
cdr3_aa: CASKGGLSYEQYF

clone_size: .
j_call: TRBJ2-5
v_call: TRBV6-2/TRBV6-3
cdr3_aa: CASSYGGGKQETQYF

clone_size: .
j_call: TRBJ1-1
v_call: TRBV28
cdr3_aa: CASTWRPVNTEAFF

clone_size: medium-sized
j_call: TRBJ1-1
v_call: TRBV29-1
cdr3_aa: CSVGRRVADTEAFF

clone_size: medium-sized
j_call: TRBJ2-1
v_call: TRBV18
cdr3_aa: CASSRPGSGAYNEQFF

clone_size: .
j_call: TRBJ2-7
v_call: TRBV19
cdr3_aa: CASSKVTLSSYEQYF

clone_size: .
j_call: TRBJ2-2
v_call: TRBV4-2
cdr3_aa: CASKTSTGELFF

clone_size: .
j_call: TRBJ2-3
v_call: TRBV6-5
cdr3_aa: CASSPRLGASTDTQYF

clone_size: .
j_call: TRBJ2-7
v_call: TRBV19
cdr3_aa: CASSIQGSSYEQYF

clone_size: .
j_call: TRBJ1-5
v_call: TRBV19
cdr3_aa: CASRRQGQGVGPQHF

clone_size: .
j_call: TRBJ2-7
v_call: TRBV19
cdr3_aa: CASTPLGLGPEQYF

clone_size: .
j_call: TRBJ2-5
v_call: TRBV7-9
cdr3_aa: CASSLDHREWETQYF

clone_size: medium-sized
j_call: TRBJ2-3
v_call: TRBV29-1
cdr3_aa: CSVQGDRDSLTDTQYF

clone_size: .
j_call: TRBJ2-7
v_call: TRBV18
cdr3_aa: CASSPPGLAEETYEQYF

clone_size: medium-sized
j_call: TRBJ2-1
v_call: TRBV29-1
cdr3_aa: CSVGPGGGYNEQFF

clone_size: .
j_call: TRBJ2-2
v_call: TRBV27
cdr3_aa: CASSFQLAGELFF

clone_size: .
j_call: TRBJ2-1
v_call: TRBV15
cdr3_aa: CATSSMSGGPKNEQFF